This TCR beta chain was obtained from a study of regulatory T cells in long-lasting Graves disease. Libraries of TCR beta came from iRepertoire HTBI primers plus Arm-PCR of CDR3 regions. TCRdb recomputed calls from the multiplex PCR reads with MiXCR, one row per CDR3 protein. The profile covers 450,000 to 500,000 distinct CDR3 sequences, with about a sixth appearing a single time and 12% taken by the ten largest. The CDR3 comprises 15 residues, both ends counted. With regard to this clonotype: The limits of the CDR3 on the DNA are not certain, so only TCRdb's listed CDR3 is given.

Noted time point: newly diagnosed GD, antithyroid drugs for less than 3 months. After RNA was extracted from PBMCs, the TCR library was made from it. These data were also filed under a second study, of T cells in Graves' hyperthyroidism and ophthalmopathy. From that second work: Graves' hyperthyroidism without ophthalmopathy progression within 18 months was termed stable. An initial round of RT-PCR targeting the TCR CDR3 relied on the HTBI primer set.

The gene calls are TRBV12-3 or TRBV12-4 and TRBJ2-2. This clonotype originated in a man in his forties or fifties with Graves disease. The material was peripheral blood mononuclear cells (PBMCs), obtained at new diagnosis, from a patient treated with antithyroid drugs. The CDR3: CASSLAGLRAGELFF.